The 32 T cell receptor beta chains in this list originate from one sample, sequenced in a study of T cell responses to AZD1222 COVID-19 vaccine. Generated by immunoSEQ multiplex PCR, the TCRdb table keeps only in-frame clones and is missing some. The sample has about 31,000 clones; 70% to 90% are singletons. This material consisted of peripheral blood, taken 28 days after the second AZD1222 dose. The receptors were sampled from an adult who received the AZD1222 COVID-19 vaccine.

The V call is TRBV2, the J call TRBJ1-2, with a possible D match to TRBD1 (6 bases). This CDR3 has 13 residues. V lost 10 bases and J lost 0, with 12 bases in between. Germline lookup yields CDR1 SNHLY and CDR2 FYNNEI. The CDR3 is CAIWGQTNYGYTF. The CDR3 bases are TGTGCCATATGGGGGCAGACTAACTATGGCTACACCTTC.

The rearrangement uses TRBV27 and TRBJ2-7, with a tentative D call TRBD1 (6 bases). Germline V lookup: CDR1 MNHEY, CDR2 SMNVEV (reference sequence). This CDR3 has 16 amino acids. Trimming removed 4 bases at V and 2 bases at J, with 18 bases between. The CDR3 loop is CASSSTPGHGPYEQYF. In DNA, the CDR3 is TGTGCCAGCAGTTCAACTCCGGGACACGGTCCCTACGAGCAGTACTTC.

The CDR3 coding sequence is TGTGCCAGCAGTCCTATTCTCGGGCGAGGGCCCCAGCATTTT. Translated, it gives CASSPILGRGPQHF. The V call is TRBV6-5, the J call TRBJ1-5, with D hard to call. This CDR3 has 14 amino acids. V was shortened by 5 bases and J by 9 bases, with 17 bases between the two germline ends. Germline lookup yields CDR1 MNHEY and CDR2 SVGAGI.

This clone was seen only once. The CDR3 nucleotides read TGTGCCAGCAGTTCTTACAGGGCTGTTAAAGATACGCAGTATTTT. Translated, it gives CASSSYRAVKDTQYF. The rearrangement uses TRBV27 and TRBJ2-3; TRBD1 might be the D (6 bases). CDR1 and CDR2 (germline): MNHEY, SMNVEV (reference sequence). The CDR3 length is 15 residues. V lost 4 bases and J lost 5, with 16 bases in between.

The chain links TRBV28 to TRBJ1-2; TRBD1 might be the D (6 bases). This CDR3 is 13 amino acids long. V was cut by 1 base and J by 4 bases, with 7 bases left in between. Germline CDR1 reads MDHEN; CDR2 reads SYDVKM. The chain's CDR3 is CASSLSTGYGYTF. The DNA of the CDR3 is TGTGCCAGCAGTTTATCGACAGGCTATGGCTACACCTTC.

The chain joins TRBV7-8 to TRBJ1-5; 11 nucleotides line up with TRBD1. There are 17 residues in the CDR3. Germline V CDR1 and CDR2: SGHVS, FQNEAQ. V dropped 1 base and J dropped 1; count of bases not matched to a gene: 3. Here the CDR3 reads CASSLEGTGGSNQPQHF. The CDR3 region has the DNA TGTGCCAGCAGCTTAGAAGGGACAGGGGGAAGCAATCAGCCCCAGCATTTT.

Here the CDR3 reads CASSLPSGDLTGELFF. CDR3 nucleotide sequence: TGTGCCAGCAGCTTACCTAGCGGGGACCTCACCGGGGAGCTGTTTTTT. The chain is built from TRBV7-9 and TRBJ2-2; 9 nucleotides line up with TRBD2. Germline CDR1 is SEHNR and CDR2 is FQNEAQ (reference sequence). The CDR3 covers 16 residues. V shed 2 bases, J shed 4 bases, and the junction held 5 bases outside the gene matches.

This chain links TRBV9 with TRBJ2-5, with D perhaps matching TRBD1 or TRBD2 (5 bases each). The CDR3 length is 14 residues. Trimming cost V 0 bases and J 3 bases, with 9 bases left between them. The germline V gene encodes CDR1 SGDLS and CDR2 YYNGEE. CDR3: CASSVGLGEETQYF. The CDR3 nucleotides read TGTGCCAGCAGCGTAGGTTTGGGGGAAGAGACCCAGTACTTC.

The chain has TRBV9 and TRBJ1-2; D is uncertain. V shed 0 bases and J shed 4 bases, with 10 bases lying between them. This CDR3 has 14 residues. The V gene's germline CDR1 is SGDLS and CDR2 YYNGEE. DNA for the CDR3: TGTGCCAGCAGCGTAGCTCTTACCCGCTATGGCTACACCTTC. This codes for CASSVALTRYGYTF.

This chain connects TRBV7-9 to TRBJ1-1, with 7 nucleotides matching TRBD1. There are 15 residues in the CDR3. Germline CDR1 SEHNR, CDR2 FQNEAQ (reference sequence). Unmatched junction bases numbered 3, after V lost 1 base and J lost 1 base. The CDR3 is CASSLGQGGNTEAFF. CDR3 nucleotides: TGTGCCAGCAGCTTAGGACAGGGAGGGAACACTGAAGCTTTCTTT.

The chain combines TRBV6-2 or TRBV6-3 with TRBJ1-6; no definite D call. Trimming removed 1 base at V and 1 base at J, with 5 bases between. Germline V gene lookup returns CDR1 MNHEY and CDR2 SVGEGT. The CDR3 covers 15 residues. The DNA for the CDR3 is TGTGCCAGCAGTTACTTGCCGTCCTATAATTCACCCCTCCACTTT. Protein: CASSYLPSYNSPLHF.

This chain links TRBV6-5 with TRBJ2-7, with a possible D match to TRBD1 (5 bases). The CDR3 is 14 residues long. Per germline, CDR1 MNHEY and CDR2 SVGAGI. Between the trimmed V and J ends, which lost 10 bases and 0 bases, there was a span of 16 bases. The CDR3 DNA reads as TGTGCCACCGTAAGGGGCATGGGCTCCTACGAGCAGTACTTC. As protein: CATVRGMGSYEQYF.

This chain's CDR3 is CASSVNSRGDGYTF. The CDR3 DNA reads as TGTGCCAGTAGCGTCAACTCCAGGGGGGATGGCTACACCTTC. V usage is TRBV19 and J usage is TRBJ1-2, with 7 bases lining up with TRBD1. This CDR3 has 14 residues. Trimming took 6 bases from V and 6 from J; bases not matched to a gene: 10. CDR1 and CDR2 (germline): LNHDA, SQIVND (reference sequence).

The V call is TRBV21-1, the J call TRBJ2-7; the table's D call of TRBD2 was not tested on the DNA. TRBV21-1 is given as a pseudogene. This CDR3 spans 14 amino acids. CDR3 region: CASRPLAGSHEQYF. The CDR3 DNA follows: TGTGCCAGCCGCCCACTAGCGGGGTCCCACGAGCAGTACTTC.

The J gene is TRBJ2-3, the V gene TRBV19; a weak D match, TRBD2 (6 bases). CDR1 and CDR2 from the germline V gene are LNHDA and SQIVND (reference sequence). This CDR3 contains 13 residues. Trimming pared 9 bases from V and 9 bases from J, leaving 19 bases between. CDR3 DNA: TGTGCCAGCCTCCCATCCGAGGGGAGGACGCAGTATTTT. Amino acid sequence: CASLPSEGRTQYF.

V and J are TRBV6-2 or TRBV6-3 and TRBJ2-5; possible D gene TRBD1, 7 bases. Germline CDR1 reads MNHEY; CDR2 reads SVGEGT. Trimming left V 1 base short and J 3 bases short, with 18 bases between. The CDR3 is made up of 17 amino acids. CDR3: CASSYLSQRGTEETQYF. In nucleotides, the CDR3 is TGTGCCAGCAGTTACTTATCACAACGGGGGACAGAAGAGACCCAGTACTTC.

The chain links TRBV9 to TRBJ1-2; unclear D gene. From germline, CDR1 is SGDLS and CDR2 YYNGEE. This CDR3 is 12 amino acids long. V was shortened by 4 bases and J by 7 bases, with 11 bases between the two germline ends. CDR3 DNA: TGTGCCAGCAGCTCCCGGGAACCTGGCTACACCTTC. Translating it yields CASSSREPGYTF.

The chain carries TRBV6-6 and TRBJ1-5; 9 bases are shared with TRBD1. V shed 5 bases, J shed 5 bases, and the junction held 7 bases outside the gene matches. The germline gives CDR1 MNHNY, CDR2 SVGAGI (reference sequence). This CDR3 is built from 15 residues. The CDR3 reads CASSTGQGWDQPQHF. The CDR3 region has the DNA TGTGCCAGCAGTACCGGACAGGGGTGGGATCAGCCCCAGCATTTT.

Details on this clone: At one boundary the junction diverges from the germline segment, which might be a read error. In DNA, the CDR3 is TGTGCCAGCCGTGAGGGTTTTGGGATATTCGAAAAACTGTTTTTT. This translates into CASREGFGIFEKLFF. The chain employs TRBV6-1 and TRBJ1-4, with no clear D. Germline values: CDR1 MNHNS, CDR2 SASEGT. The CDR3 is 15 residues long.

The chain links TRBV6-4 to TRBJ1-2; D perhaps matches TRBD1 (5 bases). From germline, CDR1 is MRHNA and CDR2 SNTAGT. V gave up 4 bases and J gave up 3 bases, with 15 bases separating them. There are 15 residues in the CDR3. The CDR3 loop reads CASSVMAGGYYGYTF. DNA of the CDR3: TGTGCCAGCAGTGTAATGGCCGGGGGGTACTATGGCTACACCTTC.

The genes are TRBV5-1 and TRBJ2-7; perhaps TRBD2 as D (5 bases). V lost 0 bases to trimming and J lost 9 bases, with 13 bases between them. The CDR3 runs to 13 residues. Germline CDR1 is SGHRS and CDR2 is YFSETQ. The CDR3 here is CASSLEPQGGQYF. CDR3 sequence (DNA): TGCGCCAGCAGCTTGGAACCCCAAGGAGGGCAGTACTTC.

The chain is built from TRBV2 and TRBJ2-2; D assignment may be TRBD1 or TRBD2 (6 bases each). V dropped 4 bases and J dropped 6 bases, with 12 bases sitting between them. The CDR3 is 14 residues long. Germline lookup yields CDR1 SNHLY and CDR2 FYNNEI. The CDR3 loop is CASSVSGEAGELFF. The CDR3, as DNA: TGTGCCAGCAGTGTGTCAGGGGAGGCCGGGGAGCTGTTTTTT. Using reference TRBV2 and TRBJ2-2 for the parts outside the CDR3, the full variable domain is EPEVTQTPSHQVTQMGQEVILRCVPISNHLYFYWYRQILGQKVEFLVSFYNNEISEKSEIFDDQFSVERPDGSNFTLKIRSTKLEDSAMYFCASSVSGEAGELFFGEGSRLTVL.

The V call is TRBV7-6, the J call TRBJ2-1, with a tentative D call TRBD1 (5 bases). This CDR3 has 16 residues. Germline CDR1 is SGHVS and CDR2 is FNYEAQ. V lost 1 base and J lost 0, with 10 bases in between. CDR3 bases: TGTGCCAGCAGCTTAGAGGGCAGGGTCTCCTACAATGAGCAGTTCTTC. As protein: CASSLEGRVSYNEQFF.

The chain's CDR3 is CASNTPSSRWVGYTF. The CDR3 DNA reads TGTGCCAGCAACACGCCTTCGTCCCGGTGGGTTGGCTACACCTTC. This chain links TRBV9 with TRBJ1-2; no clear D. The V and J ends lost 6 bases and 7 bases respectively, with 22 bases between them. Per the germline V gene, CDR1 is SGDLS and CDR2 is YYNGEE. The CDR3 contains 15 residues.

The chain has TRBV7-3 and TRBJ2-3; TRBD2 agrees at 12 bases. Unmatched junction bases numbered 2, after V lost 1 base and J lost 6 bases. The CDR3 has 15 residues. Germline V CDR1 and CDR2: SGHTA, FQGTGA. CDR3 nucleotide sequence: TGTGCCAGCAGCTTAAGACTAGCGGGGGTGGATACGCAGTATTTT. It codes for CASSLRLAGVDTQYF.

The gene calls are TRBV24-1 and TRBJ1-2; 12 positions agree with TRBD1. The V gene's germline CDR1 is KGHDR and CDR2 SFDVKD. CDR3 length: 15 residues. V shed 6 bases and J 3 bases; nucleotides not matched to a gene: 4. In DNA form, the CDR3 reads TGTGCCACCAGTCCGGGACAGGGGGCGGACTATGGCTACACCTTC. Its protein is CATSPGQGADYGYTF.

CDR3 nucleotide sequence: TGTGCCAGCAGGAACGGGGTAGACTACGAGCAGTACTTC. Translating gives CASRNGVDYEQYF. The gene calls are TRBV7-9 and TRBJ2-7; D is possibly TRBD2 (5 bases). The V and J ends lost 6 bases and 3 bases respectively, with 12 bases between them. Germline CDR1 reads SEHNR; CDR2 reads FQNEAQ (reference sequence). The CDR3 sequence is 13 residues long.

The chain combines TRBV30 with TRBJ1-2; 9 nucleotides agree with TRBD1. CDR3 length: 14 amino acids. V shed 3 bases and J 8 bases; nucleotides not matched to a gene: 10. Per germline, CDR1 GTSNPN and CDR2 SVGIG (reference sequence). CDR3: CAWSETGTGKGYTF. CDR3 nucleotide sequence: TGTGCCTGGAGCGAAACCGGGACAGGGAAGGGCTACACCTTC. Filled out from reference TRBV30 and TRBJ1-2, the complete variable domain reads SQTIHQWPATLVQPVGSPLSLECTVEGTSNPNLYWYRQAAGRGLQLLFYSVGIGQISSEVPQNLSASRPQDRQFILSSKKLLLSDSGFYLCAWSETGTGKGYTFGSGTRLTVV.

CDR3 sequence (DNA): TGTGCCAGCAGCCAAGGTAGCGGGACTAGTACCGGGGAGCTGTTTTTT. It codes for CASSQGSGTSTGELFF. The chain carries TRBV3-1 (or the pseudogene TRBV3-2) and TRBJ2-2, with 8 bases matching TRBD2. After removal of 1 base from V and 5 bases from J, the junction contained 6 bases not matched to a gene. CDR1 and CDR2 (germline): LGHDT, YNNKEL (reference sequence). The CDR3 is 16 residues long.

The chain links TRBV2 to TRBJ1-1, with D uncertain. This CDR3 has 13 residues. Between the trimmed V and J ends, which lost 8 bases and 4 bases, there was a span of 14 bases. Per germline, CDR1 SNHLY and CDR2 FYNNEI. CDR3 in amino acids: CASQTVGSTEAFF. The CDR3 coding sequence is TGTGCCAGCCAAACCGTTGGAAGCACTGAAGCTTTCTTT.

The V gene is TRBV18, the J gene TRBJ2-7; either TRBD1 or TRBD2 may supply D (5 bases each). The CDR3 sequence is 13 residues long. Trimming removed 4 bases at V and 4 bases at J, with 11 bases between. Germline lookup yields CDR1 KGHSH and CDR2 LQKENI. The chain's CDR3 is CASSQGTSYEQYF. As DNA, the CDR3 is TGTGCCAGCTCACAGGGGACGTCATACGAGCAGTACTTC.

This clone was detected once. The chain recombines TRBV5-8 with TRBJ2-3; D not certain. Trimming left V 0 bases short and J 0 bases short, with 5 bases between. Per the germline V gene, CDR1 is SGHTS and CDR2 is YDEGEE. This CDR3 region has 14 residues. The CDR3 region is CASSLGVSTDTQYF. The CDR3 DNA reads TGTGCCAGCAGCTTGGGCGTTAGCACAGATACGCAGTATTTT. Together with reference TRBV5-8 and TRBJ2-3, the CDR3 gives the full variable domain: EAGVTQSPTHLIKTRGQQATLRCSPISGHTSVYWYQQALGLGLQFLLWYDEGEERNRGNFPPRFSGRQFPNYSSELNVNALELEDSALYLCASSLGVSTDTQYFGPGTRLTVL.